This entry is about one T cell receptor beta chain. V lost 4 bases, J lost 0 bases, and 12 bases lay in between. This CDR3 spans 15 amino acids. The germline V gene has CDR1 ENHRY and CDR2 SYGVKD. This sample was included in a study of blood T cell repertoires in COVID-19. Overall study: Sources were T cells, B-cell-depleted T cells, or PBMCs; the material itself was cDNA or gDNA.

Source study methods: From reference gene primer amplification, estimates of nucleated cell counts were derived. TCRdb keeps only in-frame clones here, not all; method: immunoSEQ multiplex PCR. That table furnishes V, J and clone size, whereas the DNA furnished D and trimming. The sample has more than 90,000 clones, 85% seen once; the top ten hold 38%. The gene calls are TRBV10-3 and TRBJ1-2; D ambiguous. The material sequenced was peripheral blood. The receptor comes from an elderly man with acute or convalescent COVID-19. The CDR3 here is CAISGSGNTNYGYTF. The DNA of the CDR3 is TGTGCCATCAGTGGTTCAGGCAATACTAACTATGGCTACACCTTC.